The entry below gives a single T cell receptor (beta chain) sequence along with its context. Its recognized antigen is unknown. No much larger clone exists at a distance of one base, and base qualities are not known. Measured from the cysteine to the phenylalanine, the CDR3 is 17 residues long. Kept here is only the CDR3 DNA, which spans 51 bases and is read in frame from base 1. Via the germline V gene (reference sequence), CDR1 is SGHNT and CDR2 YYREEE. V is trimmed back by 4 bases and J by 3 bases, and the junction contains 15 bases that no gene match accounts for. Receptor amplification or capture employed the immunoSEQ multiplex PCR assay. TCRdb re-hosts the immuneACCESS table, in-frame sequences only. Its copies lack some clones; in the studies checked, an unresolved V gene accounts for under half of them, and the cause for the rest is not known. For this sample the table gives some 30,000 clones, of which roughly 89% were detected only once. The top ten clonotypes cover roughly 0.52% of the sample.

The sample is drawn from a study of T cell changes during pregnancy in multiple sclerosis (dated by TCRdb to about 2019). Study-level background: In women with multiple sclerosis, the researchers looked at how the T cell repertoire shifted as pregnancy progressed.

The specimen comprised CD4+ T cells from peripheral blood mononuclear cells, sampled in the third trimester of pregnancy. The chain employs TRBV5-4 and TRBJ1-2; 7 bases in between match TRBD1. This sequence was found in a female donor in good health, enrolled as a control in a pregnancy study. The CDR3 corresponds to CASSTRKGTASHYGYTF. The DNA is TGTGCCAGCAGCACCCGAAAAGGGACAGCAAGTCACTATGGCTACACCTTC.